This is a list of T cell receptor beta chains from one sample in a study of tumor-infiltrating lymphocytes in primary liver carcinoma. TCRdb analysed the multiplex PCR reads with MiXCR anew, one entry per CDR3 protein. The table includes 190,000 or so distinct CDR3 sequences, around three fifths detected once. The sequenced sample was peripheral blood. These receptors were taken from a woman aged 55 to 70 with primary liver carcinoma and hepatitis B virus infection. Both conserved end residues are trimmed from each CDR3. The order of the fields is J gene, clone size, V gene, CDR3 protein. Clone size is given for some rows only: seen once, a few or many times, or a class if the clone is expanded.

J: TRBJ1-1
size: .
V: TRBV11-2
CDR3: ASNSGGIEAF

J: TRBJ2-1
size: .
V: TRBV11-3
CDR3: TSSLGFCNEQF

J: TRBJ2-5
size: .
V: TRBV11-2
CDR3: TSSASLTSGSSETQY

J: TRBJ2-4
size: .
V: TRBV11-2
CDR3: ASSSGVKNIQY

J: TRBJ2-1
size: few
V: TRBV28
CDR3: ASSSLGLAGDTYNEQF

J: TRBJ2-3
size: many
V: TRBV5-4
CDR3: ASSLASGPTDTQY

J: TRBJ2-3
size: many
V: TRBV6-2/TRBV6-3
CDR3: ASSYSSGSTDTQY

J: TRBJ2-1
size: many
V: TRBV10-2
CDR3: ASRKQLREQF

J: TRBJ2-6
size: .
V: TRBV14
CDR3: DSSQGGRGLRANVLT

J: TRBJ2-3
size: many
V: TRBV29-1
CDR3: SAGRDRVTDTQY

J: TRBJ2-5
size: .
V: TRBV11-2
CDR3: ASSAWDRGEGTQY

J: TRBJ2-7
size: .
V: TRBV7-9
CDR3: ASSLVVGSTHEQY

J: TRBJ2-7
size: .
V: TRBV11-2
CDR3: ASSPPPGTSEQN

J: TRBJ1-2
size: .
V: TRBV7-9
CDR3: ASSLGGAALNYGYT

J: TRBJ2-1
size: once
V: TRBV11-2
CDR3: ASSYTGLAGSSSYSEQI

J: TRBJ2-3
size: .
V: TRBV10-3
CDR3: AISEGLAGNTDMQY

J: TRBJ1-6
size: .
V: TRBV6-2/TRBV6-3
CDR3: ASTRAGGNSPLH

J: TRBJ2-1
size: .
V: TRBV30
CDR3: AWKLAGEGWYNEQF

J: TRBJ1-4
size: few
V: TRBV6-5
CDR3: ASSYLGQVNNEKLF

J: TRBJ2-1
size: .
V: TRBV11-3
CDR3: ASSLEGVRNEEF

J: TRBJ2-7
size: many
V: TRBV5-5
CDR3: ASSRPPGEEQY

J: TRBJ2-1
size: .
V: TRBV6-5
CDR3: ASGRLAEQF

J: TRBJ2-3
size: .
V: TRBV11-2
CDR3: VSRFGGAGGLGTDTQY

J: TRBJ1-1
size: .
V: TRBV6-5
CDR3: ASSYTPGQGASNTEAF

J: TRBJ2-7
size: few
V: TRBV28
CDR3: ASTGLAPYEQY

J: TRBJ2-3
size: .
V: TRBV21-1
CDR3: ASSKGVGPTDTQY

J: TRBJ2-2
size: .
V: TRBV4-1
CDR3: ASNQVDMVFPIGELF